This T cell receptor beta chain was profiled in a study of shared clonotypes between healthy human individuals. Trimming cost V 0 bases and J 4 bases, with 16 bases left between them. From germline, CDR1 is SGHNT and CDR2 YYREEE (reference sequence). The CDR3 loop spans 16 amino acids. Some clones are missing from TCRdb's copy, which holds only in-frame ones; the method was immunoSEQ multiplex PCR. The table has under 1,100,000 clones, about 75% seen once; the top ten hold roughly 1.4%. The gene calls are TRBV5-4 and TRBJ1-2; a weak D match, TRBD1 (6 bases). The sequence derives from a young man in good health. The sequenced material came from memory CD4+ T cells sorted from blood. Stated subset: CD45RA-negative fraction. CDR3 DNA sequence: TGTGCCAGCAGCTTGGGGGGCGCAGGGGCCGTCTATGGCTACACCTTC. This encodes CASSLGGAGAVYGYTF. Full variable domain (outside the CDR3, taken from reference TRBV5-4 and TRBJ1-2): ETGVTQSPTHLIKTRGQQVTLRCSSQSGHNTVSWYQQALGQGPQFIFQYYREEENGRGNFPPRFSGLQFPNYSSELNVNALELDDSALYLCASSLGGAGAVYGYTFGSGTRLTVV.